This T cell receptor (beta chain) was captured in a study of control samples from healthy donors and cancer patients. Germline V CDR1 and CDR2: MNHEY, SMNVEV (reference sequence). The CDR3 spans 16 residues. V was pared by 6 bases and J by 1 base, with 7 bases of the junction left unmatched. The repertoire was sequenced with immunoSEQ multiplex PCR; TCRdb's copy has only in-frame clones and lacks some. The table includes 190,000 or so clones, 90% to 95% detected once. The chain is built from TRBV27 and TRBJ2-2; 8 bases line up with TRBD1. This TCR came from a man aged 18-30 years in good health. The source material was blood. CDR3 loop: CASRSGGTGNTGELFF. In nucleotides, the CDR3 is TGTGCCAGCAGATCTGGGGGGACAGGGAACACCGGGGAGCTGTTTTTT.